This T cell receptor beta chain was documented in a study of T cell responses to AZD1222 COVID-19 vaccine. Findings of the study overall: Baseline seropositives among AZD1222 recipients totaled only 5 to 7. Most donors were white British, females outnumbered males, and clonal diversity was possibly underestimated.

Sequencing used immunoSEQ multiplex PCR; TCRdb keeps in-frame clones, though not all of them. The repertoire holds 90,000 to 100,000 clones, with roughly 83% as singletons. The V and J ends lost 0 bases and 9 bases respectively, with 10 bases between them. The CDR3 covers 13 residues. The germline CDR1 and CDR2 sequences are MGHRA and YSYEKL. This clone was detected only a few times. The antigen is not known. The rearrangement joins TRBV4-1 to TRBJ2-3; D may be TRBD1 (5 bases). The material was peripheral blood, obtained 28 days after the second AZD1222 dose. The TCR originated in an adult who received the AZD1222 COVID-19 vaccine. CDR3 amino acids: CASSQDQGVTQYF. The CDR3 region has the DNA TGCGCCAGCAGCCAAGATCAGGGCGTCACGCAGTATTTT.